The 32 T cell receptor beta chains in this list originate from one sample, sequenced in a study of T cell responses to AZD1222 COVID-19 vaccine. TCRdb keeps only in-frame clones here, not all; method: immunoSEQ multiplex PCR. This repertoire shows 120,000 to 150,000 clones, more than 75% found once; its top ten account for 4.1%. The sample in question was peripheral blood, obtained on day 0 of MenACWY control vaccination. Receptor source: an adult in good health.

The chain couples TRBV27 to TRBJ1-1; tentative D call: TRBD1 (6 bases). The CDR3 contains 17 residues. Germline CDR1 is MNHEY and CDR2 is SMNVEV (reference sequence). Trimming left V 2 bases short and J 4 bases short, with 20 bases between. The CDR3 loop is CASSLKSREGGVTEAFF. Here the CDR3 DNA reads TGTGCCAGCAGTTTAAAGAGCAGGGAGGGGGGCGTCACTGAAGCTTTCTTT.

The V gene is TRBV10-3, the J gene TRBJ1-2; 7 nucleotides align to TRBD1. The junction had 11 bases not matched to a gene; V was cut back by 8 bases and J by 8 bases. Germline CDR1 ENHRY, CDR2 SYGVKD. This CDR3 has 13 residues. The CDR3 region has the DNA TGTGCCATCGCTGGGACAGTTGATCACGGCTACACCTTC. The encoded protein is CAIAGTVDHGYTF.

As DNA, the CDR3 is TGTGCCAGCAGCCCGGGACAGAAGAACACCGGGGAGCTGTTTTTT. It specifies CASSPGQKNTGELFF. V and J are TRBV7-3 and TRBJ2-2, with TRBD1 matching over 7 bases. The trim removed 5 bases at V and 1 base at J, leaving 4 bases unmatched. CDR1 is SGHTA, CDR2 FQGTGA, per germline. The CDR3 sequence is 15 residues long.

V is TRBV27 and J is TRBJ1-1, with unresolved D. The germline V gene has CDR1 MNHEY and CDR2 SMNVEV (reference sequence). The germline V and J ends were trimmed by 6 bases and 0 bases, with 17 bases remaining between them. The CDR3 has 16 residues. The CDR3: CASRFQPGPMNTEAFF. CDR3 nucleotides: TGTGCCAGCAGATTCCAGCCGGGCCCTATGAACACTGAAGCTTTCTTT.

The chain combines TRBV27 with TRBJ1-2, with TRBD1 matching over 8 bases. The germline V gene encodes CDR1 MNHEY and CDR2 SMNVEV (reference sequence). V was pared by 6 bases and J by 3 bases, with 6 bases of the junction left unmatched. This CDR3 comprises 14 residues. The CDR3 sequence: CASSWTGRDYGYTF. In DNA form, the CDR3 reads TGTGCCAGCAGCTGGACAGGGAGGGACTATGGCTACACCTTC.

The chain uses TRBV7-3 and TRBJ1-1, with D maybe TRBD1 (6 bases). The CDR3 runs 14 residues. V shed 0 bases and J shed 3 bases, with 8 bases lying between them. Germline V CDR1 and CDR2: SGHTA, FQGTGA. The chain's CDR3 is CASSLTAGDTEAFF. The DNA of the CDR3 is TGTGCCAGCAGCTTAACAGCAGGGGACACTGAAGCTTTCTTT.

The CDR3: CASSIRAGLTYEAFF. CDR3 DNA sequence: TGTGCCAGTAGTATTAGGGCAGGGCTAACCTATGAAGCTTTCTTT. V usage is TRBV19 and J usage is TRBJ1-1, with D possibly matching TRBD1 (5 bases). Germline lookup yields CDR1 LNHDA and CDR2 SQIVND (reference sequence). This CDR3 contains 15 residues. The V end lost 3 bases, the J end lost 7 bases, and 18 bases lay between the germline ends.

V usage is TRBV9 and J usage is TRBJ2-3; D is ambiguous. The CDR3 contains 17 residues. The germline V gene encodes CDR1 SGDLS and CDR2 YYNGEE. The V end was cut by 0 bases, the J end by 1 base, with 15 bases between. The CDR3 protein is CASSVGVRWDGTDTQYF. CDR3 nucleotides: TGTGCCAGCAGCGTAGGGGTTCGTTGGGATGGCACAGATACGCAGTATTTT.

The V and J genes are TRBV5-1 and TRBJ1-1, with 7 bases fitting TRBD1. The germline V gene has CDR1 SGHRS and CDR2 YFSETQ. After removal of 1 base from V and 4 bases from J, the junction contained 10 bases not matched to a gene. There are 16 residues in the CDR3. The CDR3 bases are TGCGCCAGCAGCTTGAACAGGGGCGCGGTTCCCACTGAAGCTTTCTTT. Its protein is CASSLNRGAVPTEAFF.

The chain uses TRBV7-6 and TRBJ2-5; 7 bases map to TRBD2. Germline V gene sequence: CDR1 SGHVS, CDR2 FNYEAQ. J was trimmed by 5 bases and V by 6 bases; bases with no gene match: 15. This CDR3 contains 16 residues. The CDR3 loop is CASSPGGPYARETQYF. The CDR3 DNA is TGTGCCAGCAGTCCGGGGGGTCCGTATGCCAGGGAGACCCAGTACTTC.

The V gene is TRBV5-1, the J gene TRBJ1-4; TRBD1 agrees at 8 bases. CDR3 length equals 16 residues. The germline V gene encodes CDR1 SGHRS and CDR2 YFSETQ. With 4 bases clipped from V and 3 bases from J, the junction kept 8 bases outside the gene matches. CDR3 nucleotide sequence: TGCGCCAGCAGCCCTGCCCAGGGGGCGCCTAATGAAAAACTGTTTTTT. Residues: CASSPAQGAPNEKLFF. Together with reference TRBV5-1 and TRBJ1-4, the CDR3 gives the full variable domain: KAGVTQTPRYLIKTRGQQVTLSCSPISGHRSVSWYQQTPGQGLQFLFEYFSETQRNKGNFPGRFSGRQFSNSRSEMNVSTLELGDSALYLCASSPAQGAPNEKLFFGSGTQLSVL.

The genes are TRBV2 and TRBJ2-1; tentatively, D is TRBD1 (6 bases). V dropped 8 bases and J dropped 4 bases, with 12 bases sitting between them. Germline assignment: CDR1 SNHLY and CDR2 FYNNEI. This CDR3 is built from 13 residues. CDR3 protein: CASGQWRYNEQFF. CDR3 bases: TGTGCCAGCGGACAGTGGAGGTACAATGAGCAGTTCTTC.

The chain has TRBV4-1 and TRBJ1-3, with 8 nucleotides matching TRBD1. The germline gives CDR1 MGHRA, CDR2 YSYEKL. J was trimmed by 0 bases and V by 2 bases; bases with no gene match: 6. This CDR3 has 17 residues. In nucleotides, the CDR3 is TGCGCCAGCAGCCAATCGCGGACAGGGCCCTCTGGAAACACCATATATTTT. Protein product: CASSQSRTGPSGNTIYF.

The chain recombines TRBV27 with TRBJ1-2, with D possibly being TRBD1 (6 bases). CDR3 length: 15 amino acids. V dropped 6 bases and J dropped 10 bases, with 24 bases sitting between them. Germline CDR1 and CDR2: MNHEY and SMNVEV (reference sequence). This chain's CDR3 is CASRPLGGTLLNYTF. The CDR3 nucleotides are TGTGCCAGCAGACCCCTCGGGGGCACGCTATTAAACTACACCTTC.

This chain uses TRBV5-1 with TRBJ2-5; 11 bases line up with TRBD2. The J segment lost 5 bases and the V segment lost 0 bases, leaving 6 bases of the junction unmatched. CDR1 SGHRS and CDR2 YFSETQ come from the germline V gene. The CDR3 extends over 16 amino acids. The chain's CDR3 is CASSLVGTSGRETQYF. In DNA form, the CDR3 reads TGCGCCAGCAGCTTGGTAGGGACTAGCGGTCGGGAGACCCAGTACTTC.

A few counts support this clone. The genes are TRBV6-5 and TRBJ1-3; no firm D call. Germline CDR1 and CDR2: MNHEY and SVGAGI. V was clipped by 2 bases and J by 0 bases, with 11 bases between them. The CDR3 covers 16 residues. The CDR3 DNA follows: TGTGCCAGCAGTTACACTTTCGGGATCTCTGGAAACACCATATATTTT. Amino acid sequence: CASSYTFGISGNTIYF.

This clone came up once. This rearrangement joins TRBV15 to TRBJ1-5, with D possibly matching TRBD1 (5 bases). This CDR3 comprises 15 residues. In germline, CDR1 is LNHNV, CDR2 YYDKDF (reference sequence). Trimming cost V 0 bases and J 6 bases, with 12 bases left between them. Here the CDR3 reads CATSRDRGISQPQHF. DNA of the CDR3: TGTGCCACCAGCAGAGATCGGGGGATTAGTCAGCCCCAGCATTTT.

The chain recombines TRBV5-8 with TRBJ2-3; 8 bases align to TRBD2. V lost 1 base and J lost 0; bases outside the gene matches: 7. The germline gives CDR1 SGHTS, CDR2 YDEGEE. CDR3 length equals 17 residues. CDR3 amino acids: CASSLRSSGISTDTQYF. The CDR3 DNA reads TGTGCCAGCAGCTTGCGGAGTAGCGGGATTAGCACAGATACGCAGTATTTT.

This chain joins TRBV11-2 and TRBJ1-1; possibly TRBD1 for D (6 bases). This CDR3 has 16 residues. V lost 5 bases and J 11 bases, leaving 27 bases between the germline ends. CDR1 is SGHAT, CDR2 FQNNGV, per germline. CDR3 protein: CASSLGRGQGPVWAFF. The CDR3, as DNA: TGTGCCAGCAGCCTAGGACGGGGCCAGGGGCCCGTCTGGGCTTTCTTT.

The chain uses TRBV15 and TRBJ1-1; a possible D gene is TRBD1 (5 bases). Germline CDR1 LNHNV, CDR2 YYDKDF (reference sequence). CDR3 length: 12 amino acids. With 8 bases removed from V and 0 bases from J, the gap between germline ends came to 7 bases. The CDR3, as DNA: TGTGCCACCGGGACGTTGAACACTGAAGCTTTCTTT. Protein product: CATGTLNTEAFF.

There are a few counts of this clone. The rearrangement uses TRBV7-9 and TRBJ1-6, with a possible D match to TRBD1 (5 bases). CDR1 SEHNR and CDR2 FQNEAQ come from the germline V gene (reference sequence). This CDR3 is built from 13 residues. Trimming shortened V by 4 bases and J by 7 bases, and 8 bases separated the two germline ends. The CDR3 DNA follows: TGTGCCAGCAGCTCGACAGCGAATTCACCCCTCCACTTT. Translating it yields CASSSTANSPLHF.

This chain links TRBV7-2 with TRBJ1-5; D is unresolved. CDR1 and CDR2 from the germline V gene are SGHTA and FQGNSA. CDR3 length equals 14 residues. V lost 1 base and J 8 bases, leaving 12 bases between the germline ends. The CDR3 is CASSLVGSREPQHF. DNA for the CDR3: TGTGCCAGCAGCTTAGTAGGGTCTCGGGAGCCCCAGCATTTT.

The V and J genes are TRBV5-1 and TRBJ2-4, with TRBD2 matching over 11 bases. This CDR3 comprises 15 residues. Germline V lookup: CDR1 SGHRS, CDR2 YFSETQ. V lost 4 bases and J lost 3; bases outside the gene matches: 3. CDR3 DNA sequence: TGCGCCAGCAGCCCTAGCGGGGGGTACAAAAACATTCAGTACTTC. Amino acid sequence: CASSPSGGYKNIQYF. The whole variable domain, remainder taken from reference TRBV5-1 and TRBJ2-4, is KAGVTQTPRYLIKTRGQQVTLSCSPISGHRSVSWYQQTPGQGLQFLFEYFSETQRNKGNFPGRFSGRQFSNSRSEMNVSTLELGDSALYLCASSPSGGYKNIQYFGAGTRLSVL.

This chain links TRBV29-1 with TRBJ2-3; TRBD2 aligns across 12 bases. The CDR3 spans 19 residues. The V gene's germline CDR1 is SQVTM and CDR2 ANQGSEA. With V trimmed by 0 bases and J by 0 bases, 10 bases remained unmatched. The CDR3 DNA is TGCAGCGTTGAAGATCAGGGAGCTAGCGGGGGGGCTAGCACAGATACGCAGTATTTT. It is translated as CSVEDQGASGGASTDTQYF.

V and J are TRBV5-1 and TRBJ1-1; 7 bases map to TRBD1. V shed 4 bases and J 0 bases; nucleotides not matched to a gene: 3. The CDR3 is 14 residues long. The germline gives CDR1 SGHRS, CDR2 YFSETQ. CDR3 region: CASSTGTVNTEAFF. The CDR3 bases are TGCGCCAGCAGCACAGGGACAGTGAACACTGAAGCTTTCTTT.

This clone was counted between two and nine times. The chain joins TRBV5-6 to TRBJ1-2, with D possibly TRBD1 on 6 matching bases. Trimming stripped 2 bases from V and 6 bases from J, with 14 bases between. CDR1 and CDR2 from the germline V gene are SGHDT and YYEEEE. The CDR3 is made up of 14 amino acids. CDR3 residues: CASSFWQGMDGYTF. The CDR3 DNA is TGTGCCAGCAGCTTCTGGCAGGGGATGGATGGCTACACCTTC.

This chain joins TRBV13 and TRBJ1-2; 9 bases match TRBD1. Trimming at V came to 5 bases and at J to 2 bases, leaving 6 bases not matched to a gene. The CDR3 spans 15 residues. Looked up from germline, CDR1 is PRHDT and CDR2 is FYEKMQ (reference sequence). The CDR3 region is CASSPDRGMNYGYTF. The DNA for the CDR3 is TGTGCCAGCAGCCCGGACAGGGGAATGAACTATGGCTACACCTTC.

This rearrangement joins TRBV5-1 to TRBJ1-6; TRBD1 is a possible D gene (5 bases). The V and J ends lost 3 bases and 7 bases respectively, with 17 bases between them. The CDR3 runs to 16 residues. Germline lookup yields CDR1 SGHRS and CDR2 YFSETQ. The chain's CDR3 is CASSSDTPWGNSPLHF. Written as DNA, the CDR3 is TGCGCCAGCAGCTCTGATACACCTTGGGGGAATTCACCCCTCCACTTT. Together with reference TRBV5-1 and TRBJ1-6, the CDR3 gives the full variable domain: KAGVTQTPRYLIKTRGQQVTLSCSPISGHRSVSWYQQTPGQGLQFLFEYFSETQRNKGNFPGRFSGRQFSNSRSEMNVSTLELGDSALYLCASSSDTPWGNSPLHFGNGTRLTVT.

The chain carries TRBV2 and TRBJ2-3; TRBD2 matches at 11 bases. V was pared by 4 bases and J by 0 bases, with 9 bases of the junction left unmatched. The CDR3 totals 18 residues. The V gene's germline CDR1 is SNHLY and CDR2 FYNNEI. CDR3 in DNA: TGTGCCAGCAGTGGGCTAGCGGGGGGCCCTGTCAGCACAGATACGCAGTATTTT. Its protein is CASSGLAGGPVSTDTQYF.

V usage is TRBV5-1 and J usage is TRBJ1-1, with a possible D match to TRBD1 (5 bases). The CDR3 has 13 amino acids. Germline lookup yields CDR1 SGHRS and CDR2 YFSETQ. Trimming cost V 3 bases and J 1 base, with 7 bases left between them. The CDR3 here is CASSYGQNTEAFF. CDR3 in DNA: TGCGCCAGCAGCTACGGACAGAACACTGAAGCTTTCTTT.

J is TRBJ1-5 and V is TRBV7-9; TRBD1 agrees at 7 bases. The V gene end was trimmed by 4 bases and the J gene end by 0 bases; junction bases not matched to a gene: 15. The CDR3 is 19 residues long. Germline V gene lookup returns CDR1 SEHNR and CDR2 FQNEAQ (reference sequence). The CDR3 DNA reads TGTGCCAGCAGCTCCGTCCGGGACAGCAGTCTCGGTAGCAATCAGCCCCAGCATTTT. Translating gives CASSSVRDSSLGSNQPQHF.

This rearrangement joins TRBV12-3 or TRBV12-4 to TRBJ1-1; D may be TRBD1 (5 bases). This CDR3 region has 10 residues. Trimming left V 9 bases short and J 5 bases short, with 7 bases between. This CDR3 is CASRGTEAFF. DNA for the CDR3: TGTGCCAGTAGGGGTACTGAAGCTTTCTTT.